This T cell receptor (beta chain) was captured in a study of immune characterization of retroperitoneal liposarcoma (dated by TCRdb to about 2019). The library was built by means of PCR. Sequencing instrument: NextSeq 500. TCRdb reprocessing: public reads trimmed at Q25 with fastp, clones called with MiXCR, in-frame beta chains kept. Rows merge per CDR3 protein into single entries with the most common DNA and genes. The sample includes about 10,000 distinct CDR3 sequences, with more than 35% observed a single time. The ten top clones hold 20% to 25% of the sample. This clonotype was seen a few times. Its antigen has not been determined. Base qualities are not at hand, and no much larger clone is one base apart. The source of this sequence is a male donor with retroperitoneal liposarcoma. The sample was tumor tissue.

The CDR3 region reads CASSEDEGQGSYEQYF. The base sequence is TGTGCCAGCAGTGAAGATGAAGGACAGGGGTCCTACGAGCAGTACTTC. The rearrangement joined TRBV6-1 to TRBJ2-5; TRBD1 aligns with 9 central bases. The J call is in doubt because the DNA end fits TRBJ2-7 better. From its cysteine to its phenylalanine, the CDR3 spans 16 amino acids. The CDR3 DNA has 48 bases and is translated from base 1. From the germline V gene, CDR1 is MNHNS and CDR2 is SASEGT.